These T cell receptor beta chains were read from a single sample in a study of T cell changes during pregnancy in multiple sclerosis. TCRdb's table, derived via immunoSEQ multiplex PCR, lists solely in-frame clones and lacks some. The sample has approximately 47,000 clones; 85% to 95% are singletons. Sequenced here: CD4+ T cells from peripheral blood mononuclear cells, sampled in the first trimester of pregnancy. These receptor sequences come from a female donor with multiple sclerosis, enrolled in a pregnancy study. The CDR3 runs from the conserved cysteine through the conserved F or W. D genes are given only for firm matches. Rows give clone size only sometimes, using once, few, many, or a class for an expanded clone.

CDR3 length: 15; clone size: .; D gene: TRBD1; J gene: TRBJ2-3; V gene: TRBV5-1; CDR3 DNA: TGCGCCAGCAGCTTGGTGACCGCAGGGGGAGATACGCAGTATTTT; CDR3 protein: CASSLVTAGGDTQYF
CDR3 length: 15; clone size: .; D gene: TRBD1; J gene: TRBJ1-5; V gene: TRBV19; CDR3 DNA: TGTGCCAGTAGTATAGGTCAGGGGGGTAATCAGCCCCAGCATTTT; CDR3 protein: CASSIGQGGNQPQHF
CDR3 length: 14; clone size: .; D gene: .; J gene: TRBJ2-7; V gene: TRBV18; CDR3 DNA: TGTGCCAGCTCACCACCTGGGCAGAGCTCCGAGCAGTACTTC; CDR3 protein: CASSPPGQSSEQYF
CDR3 length: 15; clone size: .; D gene: TRBD1; J gene: TRBJ2-5; V gene: TRBV5-6; CDR3 DNA: TGTGCCAGCAGCTTAGGACAGGGGGGACGGGAGACCCAGTACTTC; CDR3 protein: CASSLGQGGRETQYF
CDR3 length: 13; clone size: .; D gene: TRBD1; J gene: TRBJ1-1; V gene: TRBV25-1; CDR3 DNA: TGTGCCAGCAGAACAGGGGTGAACACTGAAGCTTTCTTT; CDR3 protein: CASRTGVNTEAFF
CDR3 length: 16; clone size: .; D gene: .; J gene: TRBJ1-2; V gene: TRBV7-9; CDR3 DNA: TGTGCCAGCAGCTTAGCGGGGCAGGATCGGGGGTCGGGCTACACCTTC; CDR3 protein: CASSLAGQDRGSGYTF
CDR3 length: 17; clone size: .; D gene: TRBD1; J gene: TRBJ1-5; V gene: TRBV27; CDR3 DNA: TGTGCCAGCAGCCCGGGACAGGGTATCCCTAGCAATCAGCCCCAGCATTTT; CDR3 protein: CASSPGQGIPSNQPQHF
CDR3 length: 15; clone size: .; D gene: .; J gene: TRBJ1-2; V gene: TRBV5-6; CDR3 DNA: TGTGCCAGCACCTCCGGGCATCGGGGTGACTATGGCTACACCTTC; CDR3 protein: CASTSGHRGDYGYTF
CDR3 length: 14; clone size: .; D gene: .; J gene: TRBJ1-6; V gene: TRBV30; CDR3 DNA: TGTGCCTGGAGTGTACTTAGTAATAATTCACCCCTCCACTTT; CDR3 protein: CAWSVLSNNSPLHF
CDR3 length: 15; clone size: .; D gene: .; J gene: TRBJ1-6; V gene: TRBV28; CDR3 DNA: TGTGCCAGCAGACAACCAGAACAAAATAATTCACCCCTCCACTTT; CDR3 protein: CASRQPEQNNSPLHF
CDR3 length: 14; clone size: .; D gene: .; J gene: TRBJ1-5; V gene: TRBV6-1; CDR3 DNA: TGTGCCAGCAGATACGCGGGCGGTGGTCAGCCCCAGCATTTT; CDR3 protein: CASRYAGGGQPQHF
CDR3 length: 17; clone size: .; D gene: TRBD1; J gene: TRBJ1-5; V gene: TRBV12-5; CDR3 DNA: TGTGCTAGTGGTTTGGTAAGGACAGGTTGGAGCAATCAGCCCCAGCATTTT; CDR3 protein: CASGLVRTGWSNQPQHF
CDR3 length: 16; clone size: .; D gene: TRBD1; J gene: TRBJ1-1; V gene: TRBV27; CDR3 DNA: TGTGCCAGCAGTTCTTCAAGCAGGGGGCCGAACACTGAAGCTTTCTTT; CDR3 protein: CASSSSSRGPNTEAFF
CDR3 length: 13; clone size: once; D gene: .; J gene: TRBJ2-7; V gene: TRBV6-1; CDR3 DNA: TGTGCCAGCAGAACACGGGGTCCCTACGAGCAGTACTTC; CDR3 protein: CASRTRGPYEQYF
CDR3 length: 14; clone size: .; D gene: .; J gene: TRBJ2-2; V gene: TRBV27; CDR3 DNA: TGTGCCAGCAGTTACTCGGACAGCGCCGGGGAGCTGTTTTTT; CDR3 protein: CASSYSDSAGELFF
CDR3 length: 13; clone size: .; D gene: .; J gene: TRBJ2-7; V gene: TRBV7-7; CDR3 DNA: TGTGCTAGCAGCTTAAGCGAGGGCTACGAGCAGTACTTC; CDR3 protein: CASSLSEGYEQYF
CDR3 length: 13; clone size: .; D gene: .; J gene: TRBJ1-1; V gene: TRBV10-3; CDR3 DNA: TGTGCCATCAGAGTTGACAAGAACACTGAAGCTTTCTTT; CDR3 protein: CAIRVDKNTEAFF
CDR3 length: 11; clone size: once; D gene: TRBD1; J gene: TRBJ1-2; V gene: TRBV29-1; CDR3 DNA: TGCAGCGTTCTGACAGGGAATGGCTACACCTTC; CDR3 protein: CSVLTGNGYTF
CDR3 length: 16; clone size: .; D gene: .; J gene: TRBJ1-4; V gene: TRBV25-1; CDR3 DNA: TGTGCCAGCAGTGCACCCACGGGACATGGGGCTGAAAAACTGTTTTTT; CDR3 protein: CASSAPTGHGAEKLFF
CDR3 length: 12; clone size: .; D gene: .; J gene: TRBJ2-7; V gene: TRBV29-1; CDR3 DNA: TGCAGCGTTGGGGGGGAGGTTAACGAGCAGTACTTC; CDR3 protein: CSVGGEVNEQYF
CDR3 length: 12; clone size: once; D gene: TRBD1; J gene: TRBJ2-4; V gene: TRBV7-3; CDR3 DNA: TGTGCCAGCAGCGGGACAGAAGAAATTCAGTACTTC; CDR3 protein: CASSGTEEIQYF
CDR3 length: 13; clone size: .; D gene: .; J gene: TRBJ1-2; V gene: TRBV5-5; CDR3 DNA: TGTGCCAGCAGCCCCGTCGAGAGCTATGGCTACACCTTC; CDR3 protein: CASSPVESYGYTF
CDR3 length: 15; clone size: .; D gene: .; J gene: TRBJ1-1; V gene: TRBV5-6; CDR3 DNA: TGTGCCAGCAGCCACACACAGGGCTTGAACACTGAAGCTTTCTTT; CDR3 protein: CASSHTQGLNTEAFF
CDR3 length: 16; clone size: once; D gene: .; J gene: TRBJ1-4; V gene: TRBV12-5; CDR3 DNA: TGTGCTAGTGGTTACCAGGTTTTGGGAACTAATGAAAAACTGTTTTTT; CDR3 protein: CASGYQVLGTNEKLFF
CDR3 length: 15; clone size: .; D gene: TRBD2; J gene: TRBJ2-3; V gene: TRBV6-1; CDR3 DNA: TGTACCAGCGGAAGTAGCGGGGGGATTACAGATACGCAGTATTTT; CDR3 protein: CTSGSSGGITDTQYF
CDR3 length: 17; clone size: .; D gene: TRBD2; J gene: TRBJ2-1; V gene: TRBV19; CDR3 DNA: TGTGCCAGTAGTCTCCGACTAGCGGGGGCTTCCTACAATGAGCAGTTCTTC; CDR3 protein: CASSLRLAGASYNEQFF
CDR3 length: 13; clone size: once; D gene: .; J gene: TRBJ2-2; V gene: TRBV5-6; CDR3 DNA: TGTGCCAGCAGCCCCACAGTTAACGGGGAGCTGTTTTTT; CDR3 protein: CASSPTVNGELFF
CDR3 length: 16; clone size: .; D gene: TRBD1; J gene: TRBJ2-1; V gene: TRBV7-6; CDR3 DNA: TGTGCCAGCAGCTTAGTGTTGGGACAGGGGGGAGGTGAGCAGTTCTTC; CDR3 protein: CASSLVLGQGGGEQFF
CDR3 length: 18; clone size: .; D gene: .; J gene: TRBJ1-6; V gene: TRBV9; CDR3 DNA: TGTGCCAGCAGCGTATACGGAGATTCTAGCTCCTATAATTCACCCCTCCACTTT; CDR3 protein: CASSVYGDSSSYNSPLHF
CDR3 length: 14; clone size: .; D gene: .; J gene: TRBJ1-2; V gene: TRBV9; CDR3 DNA: TGTGCCAGCAGCCCATATAACAGGGAGGGTGGCTACACCTTC; CDR3 protein: CASSPYNREGGYTF
CDR3 length: 15; clone size: .; D gene: TRBD2; J gene: TRBJ2-1; V gene: TRBV7-3; CDR3 DNA: TGTGCCAGCAGCTTAATGCGGGGGGGCAACAATGAGCAGTTCTTC; CDR3 protein: CASSLMRGGNNEQFF
CDR3 length: 14; clone size: .; D gene: .; J gene: TRBJ2-5; V gene: TRBV7-8; CDR3 DNA: TGTGCCAGCAGCTTAATGGGCCAGGGAGAGACCCAGTACTTC; CDR3 protein: CASSLMGQGETQYF
CDR3 length: 14; clone size: .; D gene: TRBD2; J gene: TRBJ2-2; V gene: TRBV2; CDR3 DNA: TGTGCCAGCAGTGTTCTCCGGGGGGACGGGGAGCTGTTTTTT; CDR3 protein: CASSVLRGDGELFF
CDR3 length: 17; clone size: .; D gene: .; J gene: TRBJ2-7; V gene: TRBV15; CDR3 DNA: TGTGCCACCAGCAGGGACCCCGAAGGGGTGCGCACTTCGAAGCAGTACTTC; CDR3 protein: CATSRDPEGVRTSKQYF
CDR3 length: 15; clone size: .; D gene: TRBD1; J gene: TRBJ1-1; V gene: TRBV7-8; CDR3 DNA: TGTGCCAGCAGCTTCCAGACAGGGGATAGGGGTGAAGCTTTCTTT; CDR3 protein: CASSFQTGDRGEAFF
CDR3 length: 15; clone size: .; D gene: TRBD2; J gene: TRBJ2-7; V gene: TRBV6-5; CDR3 DNA: TGTGCCAGCAGTTCGGCTAGCGGGGGGCCCTTCGAGCAGTACTTC; CDR3 protein: CASSSASGGPFEQYF
CDR3 length: 18; clone size: .; D gene: TRBD2; J gene: TRBJ2-3; V gene: TRBV5-3; CDR3 DNA: TGTGCCAGAAGCTTTATACGTCGGACTAGCGGAAACACAGATACGCAGTATTTT; CDR3 protein: CARSFIRRTSGNTDTQYF
CDR3 length: 13; clone size: .; D gene: TRBD1; J gene: TRBJ2-1; V gene: TRBV18; CDR3 DNA: TGTGCCAGCTCACTGGGACAGCTGAATGAGCAGTTCTTC; CDR3 protein: CASSLGQLNEQFF
CDR3 length: 15; clone size: .; D gene: TRBD2; J gene: TRBJ2-1; V gene: TRBV11-2; CDR3 DNA: TGTGCCAGCAGCTTACTAGCGGGGAGCTACAATGAGCAGTTCTTC; CDR3 protein: CASSLLAGSYNEQFF
CDR3 length: 18; clone size: .; D gene: .; J gene: TRBJ2-2; V gene: TRBV18; CDR3 DNA: TGTGCCAGCTCACCAGGAGGGCTGTGGGCCCCGAACACCGGGGAGCTGTTTTTT; CDR3 protein: CASSPGGLWAPNTGELFF
CDR3 length: 13; clone size: .; D gene: .; J gene: TRBJ1-5; V gene: TRBV30; CDR3 DNA: TGTGCCTGGAGTGTCGGGTCACATCAGCCCCAGCATTTT; CDR3 protein: CAWSVGSHQPQHF
CDR3 length: 14; clone size: once; D gene: .; J gene: TRBJ1-1; V gene: TRBV5-1; CDR3 DNA: TGCGCCAGCAGCTTGGAGCGTCGAGGACTTGAAGCTTTCTTT; CDR3 protein: CASSLERRGLEAFF
CDR3 length: 11; clone size: .; D gene: .; J gene: TRBJ2-3; V gene: TRBV14; CDR3 DNA: TGTGCCAGCAGCTCCGCTAATACGCAGTATTTT; CDR3 protein: CASSSANTQYF
CDR3 length: 13; clone size: .; D gene: .; J gene: TRBJ1-5; V gene: TRBV29-1; CDR3 DNA: TGCAGCGTGGACATGTTCTTGGGTCAGCCCCAGCATTTT; CDR3 protein: CSVDMFLGQPQHF
CDR3 length: 14; clone size: .; D gene: .; J gene: TRBJ1-1; V gene: TRBV2; CDR3 DNA: TGTGCCAGCAGTGATTACAGGGCCTACACTGAAGCTTTCTTT; CDR3 protein: CASSDYRAYTEAFF
CDR3 length: 15; clone size: .; D gene: .; J gene: TRBJ2-1; V gene: TRBV7-7; CDR3 DNA: TGTGCTAGCAGCTTCGGGGGTCCCTCCTACAATGAGCAGTTCTTC; CDR3 protein: CASSFGGPSYNEQFF
CDR3 length: 15; clone size: .; D gene: .; J gene: TRBJ1-1; V gene: TRBV4-1; CDR3 DNA: TGCGCCAGCAGCCTTCCAGGGGCCAGGTTGACTGAAGCTTTCTTT; CDR3 protein: CASSLPGARLTEAFF
CDR3 length: 16; clone size: .; D gene: TRBD1; J gene: TRBJ1-2; V gene: TRBV5-5; CDR3 DNA: TGTGCCAGCAGCTTGGGTGGACAGGGGTATAACTATGGCTACACCTTC; CDR3 protein: CASSLGGQGYNYGYTF
CDR3 length: 14; clone size: once; D gene: .; J gene: TRBJ2-5; V gene: TRBV5-1; CDR3 DNA: TGCGCCAGCAGCGTTGCGCCCCCGGGAGAGACCCAGTACTTC; CDR3 protein: CASSVAPPGETQYF